This T cell receptor beta chain was retrieved from a study of PD-L1 blockade in urothelial cancer. At the level of the study: Between 0 and 3 chemotherapy regimens preceded treatment for each patient.

This CDR3 region has 14 residues. V dropped 7 bases and J dropped 9; count of bases not matched to a gene: 10. Germline CDR1 is SGHTA and CDR2 is FQGNSA. Indicated time point: pretreatment peripheral blood. The method was immunoSEQ multiplex PCR; TCRdb's version includes in-frame clones alone and lacks a portion of them. The table shows 50,000 or so clones, with approximately 80% occurring only once. This sequence joins TRBV7-2 and TRBJ2-5; TRBD2 agrees at 11 bases. This TCR derives from a middle-aged man with urothelial cancer. The source material was PBMCs, sampled around atezolizumab (anti-PD-L1) treatment. As DNA, the CDR3 is TGTGCCAGCAAACAACTAGCGGGAGTACAGGCCCAGTACTTC. Amino acid sequence: CASKQLAGVQAQYF. Complete variable domain (other parts from reference TRBV7-2 and TRBJ2-5): GAGVSQSPSNKVTEKGKDVELRCDPISGHTALYWYRQSLGQGLEFLIYFQGNSAPDKSGLPSDRFSAERTGGSVSTLTIQRTQQEDSAVYLCASKQLAGVQAQYFGPGTRLLVL.